This TCR beta chain was recorded in a study of identical twins. Study-wide points: The degree of excess twin sharing was weaker in beta out-of-frame sequences.

The germline V gene has CDR1 SGHRS and CDR2 YFSETQ. V gave up 5 bases and J gave up 3 bases; unmatched junction bases: 4. The CDR3 is made up of 15 amino acids. This clonotype has only a few counts. Its specificity is not known. A template switching step contributed a universal primer site, while unique molecular identifiers were present in the cDNA. One entry per CDR3 protein results from TCRdb running MiXCR on the 5' RACE reads. The sample holds fewer than 550,000 distinct CDR3 sequences, 13% to 15% seen once. Separately, the same data were catalogued under a study of yellow fever vaccine responses in identical twins.

The rearrangement joins TRBV5-1 to TRBJ2-1; TRBD2 agrees at 11 bases. The clonotype originates from a woman aged 18-35 years in good health. Sequencing was carried out using CD4+ T cells sorted from blood. The CDR3 sequence: CASRFTSGGYNEQFF. CDR3 coding DNA: TGCGCCAGCAGGTTTACTAGCGGGGGCTACAATGAGCAGTTCTTC.